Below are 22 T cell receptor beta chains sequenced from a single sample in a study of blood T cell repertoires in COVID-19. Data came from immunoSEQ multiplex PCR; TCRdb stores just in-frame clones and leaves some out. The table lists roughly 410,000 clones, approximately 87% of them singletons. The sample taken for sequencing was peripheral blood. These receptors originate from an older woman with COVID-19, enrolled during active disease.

This chain's CDR3 is CASSPDARNSPLHF. CDR3 nucleotides: TGTGCCAGCTCACCAGACGCTAGAAATTCACCCCTCCACTTT. The V gene is TRBV18, the J gene TRBJ1-6; D unclear. This CDR3 contains 14 residues. The V and J ends lost 2 bases and 7 bases respectively, with 9 bases between them. Per the germline V gene, CDR1 is KGHSH and CDR2 is LQKENI.

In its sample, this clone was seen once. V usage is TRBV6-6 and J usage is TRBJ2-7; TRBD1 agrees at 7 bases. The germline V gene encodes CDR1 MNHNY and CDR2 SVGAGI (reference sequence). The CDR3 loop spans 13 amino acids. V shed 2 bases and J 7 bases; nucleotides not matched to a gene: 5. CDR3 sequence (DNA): TGTGCCAGCAGTTACCTACAGGGGAAAGAGCAGTACTTC. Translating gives CASSYLQGKEQYF.

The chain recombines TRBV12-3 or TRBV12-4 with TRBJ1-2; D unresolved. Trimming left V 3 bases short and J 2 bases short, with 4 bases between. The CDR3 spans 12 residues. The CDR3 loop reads CASSFGNYGYTF. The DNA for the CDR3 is TGTGCCAGCAGTTTCGGGAACTATGGCTACACCTTC.

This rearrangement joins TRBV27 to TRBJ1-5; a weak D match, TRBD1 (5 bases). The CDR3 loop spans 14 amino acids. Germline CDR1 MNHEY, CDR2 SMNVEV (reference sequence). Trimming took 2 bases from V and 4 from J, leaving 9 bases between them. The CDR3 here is CASSLARGNQPQHF. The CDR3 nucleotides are TGTGCCAGCAGTTTAGCCCGGGGGAATCAGCCCCAGCATTTT.

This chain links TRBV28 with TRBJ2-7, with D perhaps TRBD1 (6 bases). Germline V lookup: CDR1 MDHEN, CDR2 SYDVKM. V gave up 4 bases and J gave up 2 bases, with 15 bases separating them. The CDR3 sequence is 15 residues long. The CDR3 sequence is CASSSSGTIPYEQYF. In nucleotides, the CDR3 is TGTGCCAGCAGTTCCTCCGGGACAATCCCCTACGAGCAGTACTTC.

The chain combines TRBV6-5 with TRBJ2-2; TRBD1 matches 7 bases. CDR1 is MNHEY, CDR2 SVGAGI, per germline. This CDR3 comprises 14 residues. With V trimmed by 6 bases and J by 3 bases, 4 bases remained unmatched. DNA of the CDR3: TGTGCCAGCAGAAAGGACAGGCACACCGGGGAGCTGTTTTTT. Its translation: CASRKDRHTGELFF.

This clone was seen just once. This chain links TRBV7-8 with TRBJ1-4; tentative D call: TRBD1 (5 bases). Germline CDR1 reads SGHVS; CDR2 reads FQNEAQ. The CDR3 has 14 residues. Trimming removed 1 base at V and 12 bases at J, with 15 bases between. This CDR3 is CASSLEGTRRELFF. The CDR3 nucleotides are TGTGCCAGCAGCTTAGAAGGGACCCGGAGGGAACTGTTTTTT.

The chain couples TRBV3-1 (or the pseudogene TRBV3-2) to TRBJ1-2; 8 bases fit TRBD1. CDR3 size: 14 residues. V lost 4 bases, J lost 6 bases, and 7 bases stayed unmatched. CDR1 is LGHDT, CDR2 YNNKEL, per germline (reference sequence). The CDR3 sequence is CASSPRQGIDGYTF. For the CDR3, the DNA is TGTGCCAGCAGCCCCCGACAGGGGATAGATGGCTACACCTTC.

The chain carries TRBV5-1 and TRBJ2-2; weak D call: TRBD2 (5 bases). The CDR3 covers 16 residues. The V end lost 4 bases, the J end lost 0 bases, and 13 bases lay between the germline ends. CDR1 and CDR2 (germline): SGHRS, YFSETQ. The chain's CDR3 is CASSRGVLTNTGELFF. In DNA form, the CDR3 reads TGCGCCAGCAGCCGGGGAGTATTGACGAACACCGGGGAGCTGTTTTTT. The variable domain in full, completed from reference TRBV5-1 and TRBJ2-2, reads KAGVTQTPRYLIKTRGQQVTLSCSPISGHRSVSWYQQTPGQGLQFLFEYFSETQRNKGNFPGRFSGRQFSNSRSEMNVSTLELGDSALYLCASSRGVLTNTGELFFGEGSRLTVL.

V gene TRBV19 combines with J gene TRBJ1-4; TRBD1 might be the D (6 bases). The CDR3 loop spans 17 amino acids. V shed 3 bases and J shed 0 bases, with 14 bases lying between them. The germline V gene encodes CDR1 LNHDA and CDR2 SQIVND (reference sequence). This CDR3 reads CASSIPQGTATNEKLFF. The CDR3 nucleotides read TGTGCCAGTAGTATCCCACAGGGTACTGCAACTAATGAAAAACTGTTTTTT.

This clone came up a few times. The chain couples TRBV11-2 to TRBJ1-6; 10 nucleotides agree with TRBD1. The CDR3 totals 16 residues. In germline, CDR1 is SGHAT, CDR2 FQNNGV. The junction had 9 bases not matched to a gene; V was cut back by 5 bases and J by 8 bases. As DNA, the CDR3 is TGTGCCAGCAGCCAAAGACAGGGGGCGAGGGATTCACCCCTCCACTTT. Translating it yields CASSQRQGARDSPLHF.

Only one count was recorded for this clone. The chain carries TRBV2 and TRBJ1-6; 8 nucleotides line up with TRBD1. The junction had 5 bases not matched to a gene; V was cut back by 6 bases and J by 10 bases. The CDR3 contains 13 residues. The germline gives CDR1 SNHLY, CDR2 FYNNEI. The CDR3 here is CASSRDRQSPLHF. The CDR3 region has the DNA TGTGCCAGCAGCCGGGACAGGCAATCACCCCTCCACTTT.

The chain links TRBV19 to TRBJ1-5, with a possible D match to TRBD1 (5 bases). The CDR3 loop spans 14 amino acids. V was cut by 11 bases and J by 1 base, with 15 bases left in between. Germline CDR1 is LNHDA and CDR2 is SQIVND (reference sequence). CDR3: CASERRASNQPQHF. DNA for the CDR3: TGTGCCTCAGAACGCAGGGCGAGCAATCAGCCCCAGCATTTT.

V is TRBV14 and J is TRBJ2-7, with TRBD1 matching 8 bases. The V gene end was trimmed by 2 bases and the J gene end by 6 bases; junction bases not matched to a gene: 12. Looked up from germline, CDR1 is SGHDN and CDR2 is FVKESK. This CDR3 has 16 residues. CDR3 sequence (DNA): TGTGCCAGCAGCCAAATTAAACCAGGGGGCTCTAGCGAGCAGTACTTC. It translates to CASSQIKPGGSSEQYF.

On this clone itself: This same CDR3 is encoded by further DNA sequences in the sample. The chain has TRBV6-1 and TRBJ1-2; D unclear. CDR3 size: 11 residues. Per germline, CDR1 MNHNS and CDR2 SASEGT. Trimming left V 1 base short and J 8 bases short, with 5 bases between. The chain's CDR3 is CASSEVSGYTF. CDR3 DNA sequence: TGTGCCAGCAGTGAAGTAAGCGGCTACACCTTC.

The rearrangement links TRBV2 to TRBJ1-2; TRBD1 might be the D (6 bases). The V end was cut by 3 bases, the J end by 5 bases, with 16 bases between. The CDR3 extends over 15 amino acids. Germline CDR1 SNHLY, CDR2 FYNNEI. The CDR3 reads CASSDTGRGLYGYTF. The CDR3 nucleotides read TGTGCCAGCAGTGATACAGGCAGGGGTTTATATGGCTACACCTTC.

CDR3 nucleotides: TGTGCCAGCAGCTCGACAGGGATGAACACTGAAGCTTTCTTT. Translation gives CASSSTGMNTEAFF. V usage is TRBV7-3 and J usage is TRBJ1-1, with 7 bases aligning to TRBD1. The CDR3 has 14 residues. The germline V gene encodes CDR1 SGHTA and CDR2 FQGTGA. V shed 4 bases and J 0 bases; nucleotides not matched to a gene: 2.

The DNA of the CDR3 is TGTGCCAGCAGCCAAGGCCCGCGGAAACTGTTTTTT. Protein sequence: CASSQGPRKLFF. This sequence joins TRBV3-1 (or the pseudogene TRBV3-2) and TRBJ1-4; D gene ambiguous. The V gene lost 1 base and the J gene lost 11 bases, with 8 bases spanning the gap. Germline V gene sequence: CDR1 LGHDT, CDR2 YNNKEL (reference sequence). This CDR3 has 12 amino acids.

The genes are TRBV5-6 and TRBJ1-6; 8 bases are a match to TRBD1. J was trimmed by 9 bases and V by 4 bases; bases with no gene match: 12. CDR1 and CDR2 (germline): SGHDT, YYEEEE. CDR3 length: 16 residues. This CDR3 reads CASSEETGAHGSPLHF. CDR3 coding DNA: TGTGCCAGCAGCGAGGAGACAGGGGCCCACGGTTCACCCCTCCACTTT. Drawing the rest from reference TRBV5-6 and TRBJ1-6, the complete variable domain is DAGVTQSPTHLIKTRGQQVTLRCSPKSGHDTVSWYQQALGQGPQFIFQYYEEEERQRGNFPDRFSGHQFPNYSSELNVNALLLGDSALYLCASSEETGAHGSPLHFGNGTRLTVT.

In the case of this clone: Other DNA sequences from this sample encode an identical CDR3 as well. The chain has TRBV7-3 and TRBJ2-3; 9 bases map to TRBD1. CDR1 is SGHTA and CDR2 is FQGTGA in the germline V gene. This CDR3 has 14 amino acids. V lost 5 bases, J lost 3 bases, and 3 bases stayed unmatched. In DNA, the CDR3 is TGTGCCAGCAGCCCTGGACAGGGGACAGATACGCAGTATTTT. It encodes CASSPGQGTDTQYF.

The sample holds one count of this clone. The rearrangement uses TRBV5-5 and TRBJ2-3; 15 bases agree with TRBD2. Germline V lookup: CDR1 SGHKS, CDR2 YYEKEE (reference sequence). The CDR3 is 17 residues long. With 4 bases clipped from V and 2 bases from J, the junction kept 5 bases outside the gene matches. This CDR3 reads CASSRTSGGAYTDTQYF. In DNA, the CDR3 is TGTGCCAGCAGCCGGACTAGCGGGGGGGCCTACACAGATACGCAGTATTTT.

CDR3 sequence (DNA): TGCGCCAGCAGCGTGGGAGACGCCGGGGGCAATCAGCCCCAGCATTTT. Its protein product is CASSVGDAGGNQPQHF. V and J are TRBV5-1 and TRBJ1-5; the D is unclear. CDR3 length: 16 residues. Between the trimmed V and J ends, which lost 4 bases and 2 bases, there was a span of 16 bases. Germline V CDR1 and CDR2: SGHRS, YFSETQ.